The 17 T cell receptor beta chains below come from one sample, sequenced in a study of shared T cell receptors in the human thymus (dated by TCRdb to the early 2020s). Library preparation used the immunoSEQ multiplex PCR assay. Held by TCRdb, this immuneACCESS table contains in-frame sequences only and omits some clones. Under half of the omission traces to an unresolved V gene where checked; the cause of the rest is unknown. Recorded for this sample are 700,000 or so clones; approximately 83% of them occurred a single time. The ten largest account for 0.0095% to 0.013% of the sample. These sequences were also reported in another study, on human thymus T cells.

What was sequenced was thymocytes. Receptors were obtained from a girl younger than two with a congenital heart defect. Donor details come from another sample of the same person, matched by shared clones.

V usage is TRBV27 and J usage is TRBJ2-1; D remains ambiguous. Germline CDR1 reads MNHEY; CDR2 reads SMNVEV (reference sequence). Trimming removed 2 bases at V and 4 bases at J, with 18 bases between. CDR3 size: 17 residues. In DNA form, the CDR3 reads TGTGCCAGCAGTTTACATTTCTCAGGTTCCACATACAATGAGCAGTTCTTC. This sequence encodes CASSLHFSGSTYNEQFF.

On this clone itself: The junction shows a germline mismatch at one end, possibly a read error. The DNA of the CDR3 is TGTGCCAGCCGTTTAAAGGAGTCAGCCTACAATGAGCAGTTCTTC. This gives the protein CASRLKESAYNEQFF. This chain links TRBV28 with TRBJ2-1; D gene unclear. CDR3 length: 15 amino acids. Per germline, CDR1 MDHEN and CDR2 SYDVKM.

Only one count was recorded for this clone. The CDR3 sequence: CASSVSGGDYNEQFF. The DNA for the CDR3 is TGTGCCAGCAGTGTAAGCGGGGGGGACTACAATGAGCAGTTCTTC. The rearrangement links TRBV6-1 to TRBJ2-1; TRBD2 matches 10 bases. This CDR3 contains 15 residues. CDR1 is MNHNS and CDR2 is SASEGT in the germline V gene. J gave up 3 bases and V 4 bases, and 3 bases lay outside the gene matches.

The genes are TRBV19 and TRBJ1-2, with D possibly being TRBD1 (5 bases). CDR3 size: 14 residues. Germline assignment: CDR1 LNHDA and CDR2 SQIVND (reference sequence). The V gene lost 3 bases and the J gene lost 3 bases, with 11 bases spanning the gap. CDR3 amino acids: CASSISGTDYGYTF. For the CDR3, the DNA is TGTGCCAGTAGTATTAGCGGGACGGACTATGGCTACACCTTC.

The chain carries TRBV6-6 and TRBJ1-2, with D hard to call. The CDR3 has 12 residues. The V and J ends lost 8 bases and 1 base respectively, with 8 bases between them. Germline lookup yields CDR1 MNHNY and CDR2 SVGAGI (reference sequence). CDR3 region: CASRRRNYGYTF. In DNA, the CDR3 is TGTGCCAGCCGGCGGCGTAACTATGGCTACACCTTC.

This chain connects TRBV7-4 to TRBJ1-1; a weak D match, TRBD1 (5 bases). Germline values: CDR1 SGHVT, CDR2 SQSDAQ. This CDR3 spans 14 amino acids. V lost 2 bases and J lost 14, with 21 bases in between. The CDR3 protein is CASSLTRPTGQMFF. CDR3 DNA: TGTGCCAGCAGCTTAACTCGCCCTACAGGTCAGATGTTCTTT.

V usage is TRBV4-1 and J usage is TRBJ2-5; a possible D gene is TRBD1 (6 bases). Trimming removed 0 bases at V and 5 bases at J, with 16 bases between. The length of the CDR3 is 16 residues. In germline, CDR1 is MGHRA, CDR2 YSYEKL. CDR3 loop: CASSQDRQVVGETQYF. Here the CDR3 DNA reads TGCGCCAGCAGCCAAGATAGACAGGTAGTAGGGGAGACCCAGTACTTC.

The chain joins TRBV1 to TRBJ1-4; the table's D call of TRBD1 was not tested on the DNA. TRBV1 is labeled a pseudogene. The CDR3 totals 18 residues. CDR3 sequence reads: CTSSQGAVVGCKWKELFF. In DNA, the CDR3 is TGCACCAGCAGCCAGGGGGCGGTGGTAGGGTGTAAATGGAAAGAACTGTTTTTT.

The V gene is TRBV6-5, the J gene TRBJ2-7; 9 bases agree with TRBD1. Germline V gene sequence: CDR1 MNHEY, CDR2 SVGAGI. This CDR3 region has 15 residues. V lost 5 bases and J lost 5; bases outside the gene matches: 10. The CDR3 DNA follows: TGTGCCAGCAGTCCCAACGGGACAGGGTTCGACGAGCAGTACTTC. This codes for CASSPNGTGFDEQYF.

The J gene is TRBJ2-7, the V gene TRBV6-1; D is unresolved. Germline CDR1 MNHNS, CDR2 SASEGT. The ends were cut back, 0 bases at V and 2 bases at J, with 8 bases in the middle. This CDR3 has 14 residues. This CDR3 is CASSEALAPYEQYF. The CDR3 DNA reads TGTGCCAGCAGTGAAGCGCTGGCCCCCTACGAGCAGTACTTC.

The V call is TRBV6-1, the J call TRBJ1-3; 10 bases align to TRBD1. This CDR3 region has 17 residues. The junction had 7 bases not matched to a gene; V was cut back by 2 bases and J by 3 bases. Germline CDR1 reads MNHNS; CDR2 reads SASEGT. CDR3 nucleotide sequence: TGTGCCAGCAGTGAAACCGGGACAGGGGTTCGTGGAAACACCATATATTTT. Its protein product is CASSETGTGVRGNTIYF.

The rearrangement links TRBV19 to TRBJ2-7; no clear D. The V end lost 4 bases, the J end lost 7 bases, and 23 bases lay between the germline ends. Germline V lookup: CDR1 LNHDA, CDR2 SQIVND (reference sequence). The CDR3 consists of 16 residues. CDR3 residues: CASSTSDQEASGEQYF. The CDR3 DNA reads as TGTGCCAGTAGTACCTCCGACCAAGAGGCATCGGGTGAGCAGTACTTC.

The V gene is TRBV7-9, the J gene TRBJ2-7; D may be TRBD1 (5 bases). Germline V gene lookup returns CDR1 SEHNR and CDR2 FQNEAQ (reference sequence). Trimming pared 5 bases from V and 2 bases from J, leaving 13 bases between. CDR3 length: 14 amino acids. CDR3 nucleotides: TGTGCCAGCAGCCCCGTCGACAGTCCCTACGAGCAGTACTTC. Translated: CASSPVDSPYEQYF. Full variable domain (outside the CDR3, taken from reference TRBV7-9 and TRBJ2-7): DTGVSQNPRHKITKRGQNVTFRCDPISEHNRLYWYRQTLGQGPEFLTYFQNEAQLEKSRLLSDRFSAERPKGSFSTLEIQRTEQGDSAMYLCASSPVDSPYEQYFGPGTRLTVT.

The chain recombines TRBV6-4 with TRBJ2-1; D call uncertain. V lost 3 bases, J lost 1 base, and 22 bases lay in between. The CDR3 runs 19 residues. CDR1 and CDR2 (germline): MRHNA, SNTAGT. DNA for the CDR3: TGTGCCAGCAGTGAGGTGTATGGAGCTAACCGCTTATCCTACAATGAGCAGTTCTTC. It translates to CASSEVYGANRLSYNEQFF.

V usage is TRBV14 and J usage is TRBJ2-3; D may be TRBD1 (8 bases). The CDR3 runs 17 residues. V was trimmed by 1 base and J by 2 bases, leaving 16 bases between them. In germline, CDR1 is SGHDN, CDR2 FVKESK. The CDR3 sequence: CASSQGTGRGPTDTQYF. As DNA, the CDR3 is TGTGCCAGCAGCCAAGGGACAGGGCGGGGGCCCACAGATACGCAGTATTTT.

The chain has TRBV7-9 and TRBJ2-7, with TRBD1 identical over 9 bases. There are 16 residues in the CDR3. The trim removed 6 bases at V and 1 base at J, leaving 10 bases unmatched. Per germline, CDR1 SEHNR and CDR2 FQNEAQ (reference sequence). This chain's CDR3 is CASRTGGPTISYEQYF. The CDR3 DNA sequence: TGTGCCAGCAGGACAGGGGGTCCTACGATTTCCTACGAGCAGTACTTC.

This clone has a handful of counts. This rearrangement joins TRBV6-5 to TRBJ1-1; D uncertain. Germline V gene sequence: CDR1 MNHEY, CDR2 SVGAGI. V lost 0 bases to trimming and J lost 4 bases, with 15 bases between them. The CDR3 extends over 16 amino acids. The CDR3 DNA is TGTGCCAGCAGTTACTCGACTTTTAGAGTACGCACTGAAGCTTTCTTT. Translated, it gives CASSYSTFRVRTEAFF.